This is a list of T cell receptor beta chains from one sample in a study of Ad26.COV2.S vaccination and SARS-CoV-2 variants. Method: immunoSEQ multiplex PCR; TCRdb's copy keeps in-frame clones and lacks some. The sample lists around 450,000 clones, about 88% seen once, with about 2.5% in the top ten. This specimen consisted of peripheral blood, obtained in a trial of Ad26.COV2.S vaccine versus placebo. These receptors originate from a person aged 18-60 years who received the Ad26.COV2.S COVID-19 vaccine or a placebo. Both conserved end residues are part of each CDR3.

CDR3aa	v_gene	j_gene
CASSLSSGSYYGYTF	TRBV27	TRBJ1-2
CASSPGLIRGTGELFF	TRBV18	TRBJ2-2
CASSLAGTEEETQYF	TRBV5-1	TRBJ2-5
CASSTSTGSNLYNEQFF	TRBV5-8	TRBJ2-1
CASSYPTGASYTF	TRBV6-5	TRBJ1-2
CARSFERTSNEQFF	TRBV7-5	TRBJ2-1
CASSLDPNTEAFF	TRBV5-1	TRBJ1-1
CASSPGLDQPQHF	TRBV4-1	TRBJ1-5
CASSYRQGGMNEQFF	TRBV6-6	TRBJ2-1
CASSFPSTDTQYF	TRBV11-3	TRBJ2-3
CASSVGGTGAGNTIYF	TRBV9	TRBJ1-3
CASSQSGTGGRQPQHF	TRBV4-3	TRBJ1-5
CASPLEGNQETQYF	TRBV6-5	TRBJ2-5
CASSPTILQPQHF	TRBV6-5	TRBJ1-5
CASSVRVRGETQYF	TRBV9	TRBJ2-5
CASSLEFPDTQYF	TRBV5-5	TRBJ2-3
CASSRENQPQHF	TRBV19	TRBJ1-5
CASSPGASGQETQYF	TRBV7-3	TRBJ2-5
CASSSGGQPQHF	TRBV12-3/TRBV12-4	TRBJ1-5
CASSYSGGSGANVLTF	TRBV6-5	TRBJ2-6
CASSPWEGMNTEAFF	TRBV4-2	TRBJ1-1
CASSVGGMGRGGTNYGYTF	TRBV9	TRBJ1-2
CASSPRGGWEPQHF	TRBV13	TRBJ1-5
CASSFAVAGANVLTF	TRBV9	TRBJ2-6
CASSSGQSAAFF	TRBV12-3/TRBV12-4	TRBJ1-1
CASTLRSYQETQYF	TRBV5-6	TRBJ2-5
CASSQNPASSYEQYF	TRBV2	TRBJ2-7
CASSPIRDTGELFF	TRBV5-1	TRBJ2-2
CASSFVDQETQYF	TRBV7-6	TRBJ2-5
CASSPANRGRQAETQYF	TRBV18	TRBJ2-5
CASSLVPGGGTEAFF	TRBV7-9	TRBJ1-1
CASSLDRGRVSYEQYF	TRBV5-1	TRBJ2-7
CASSSIGQTNTEAFF	TRBV5-1	TRBJ1-1
CASSRPSGRREETQYF	TRBV5-6	TRBJ2-5
CASSRGLAGGPYPPDTQYF	TRBV7-9	TRBJ2-3
CASSLGEDGTEAFF	TRBV5-1	TRBJ1-1
CASTPADRETSPLHF	TRBV25-1	TRBJ1-6
CASSLDWRGTGRGYTF	TRBV7-8	TRBJ1-2
CASSDSPGGRSNEKLFF	TRBV25-1	TRBJ1-4
CASSQDRIAGGSSTDTQYF	TRBV4-2	TRBJ2-3
CASSLGGLAVQETQYF	TRBV7-2	TRBJ2-5
CASSDLVETQYF	TRBV19	TRBJ2-5
CASSVDSGGIGTQYF	TRBV9	TRBJ2-3
CASSPRSGKGGYTF	TRBV14	TRBJ1-2
CASSVDPYNEQFF	TRBV9	TRBJ2-1
CASSPGHGNTIYF	TRBV7-6	TRBJ1-3
CASSDGPYTGELFF	TRBV7-2	TRBJ2-2
CASSLTRGSGNTIYF	TRBV27	TRBJ1-3
CASSLRQANTEAFF	TRBV7-2	TRBJ1-1
CASSQETGHWTNSPLHF	TRBV4-2	TRBJ1-6
CSAIEGIYGYTF	TRBV20-1	TRBJ1-2
CASSGPGRTSYEQYF	TRBV6-6	TRBJ2-7
CASSFVPYQPQHF	TRBV27	TRBJ1-5
CASRGPGTSGQETQYF	TRBV5-8	TRBJ2-5
CASSLGAESTDTQYF	TRBV28	TRBJ2-3